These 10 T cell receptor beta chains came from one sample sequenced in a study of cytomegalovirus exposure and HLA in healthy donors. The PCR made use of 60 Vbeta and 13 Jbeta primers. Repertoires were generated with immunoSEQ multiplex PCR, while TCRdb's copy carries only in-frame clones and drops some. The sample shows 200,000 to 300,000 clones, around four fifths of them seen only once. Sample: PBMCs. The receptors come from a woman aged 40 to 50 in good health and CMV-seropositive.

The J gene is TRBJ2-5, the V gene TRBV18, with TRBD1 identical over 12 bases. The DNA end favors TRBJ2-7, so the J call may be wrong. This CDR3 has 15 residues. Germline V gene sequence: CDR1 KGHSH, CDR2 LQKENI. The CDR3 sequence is CASSPRGQGALEQYF. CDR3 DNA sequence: TGTGCCAGCTCACCACGGGGACAGGGGGCTCTCGAGCAGTACTTC.

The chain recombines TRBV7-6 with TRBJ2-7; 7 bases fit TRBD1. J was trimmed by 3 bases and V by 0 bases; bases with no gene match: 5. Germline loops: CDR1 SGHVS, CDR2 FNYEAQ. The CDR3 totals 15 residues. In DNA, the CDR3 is TGTGCCAGCAGCTTAGCGGCGGCAGGGGGCTACGAGCAGTACTTC. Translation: CASSLAAAGGYEQYF.

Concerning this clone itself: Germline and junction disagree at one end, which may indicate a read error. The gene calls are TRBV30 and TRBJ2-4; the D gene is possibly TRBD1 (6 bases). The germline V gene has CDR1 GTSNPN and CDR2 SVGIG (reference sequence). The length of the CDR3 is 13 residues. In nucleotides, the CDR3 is TGTGCCTGGAGTAAGACAGGCCTGAACAGTCAGTACTTC. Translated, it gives CAWSKTGLNSQYF.

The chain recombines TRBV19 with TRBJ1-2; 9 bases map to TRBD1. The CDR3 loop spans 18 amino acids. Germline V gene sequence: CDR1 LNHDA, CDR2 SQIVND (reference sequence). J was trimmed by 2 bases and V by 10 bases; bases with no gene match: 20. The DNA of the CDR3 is TGTGCCACCTACCCTTCCGGGACAGGGAGTTATGTGAACTATGGCTACACCTTC. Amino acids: CATYPSGTGSYVNYGYTF.

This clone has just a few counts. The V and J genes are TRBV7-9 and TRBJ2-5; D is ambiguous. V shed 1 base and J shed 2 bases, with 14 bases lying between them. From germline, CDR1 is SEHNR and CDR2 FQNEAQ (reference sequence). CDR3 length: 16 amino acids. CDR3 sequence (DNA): TGTGCCAGCAGCTTAGAAGGTGGGCTGTATCAAGAGACCCAGTACTTC. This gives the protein CASSLEGGLYQETQYF.

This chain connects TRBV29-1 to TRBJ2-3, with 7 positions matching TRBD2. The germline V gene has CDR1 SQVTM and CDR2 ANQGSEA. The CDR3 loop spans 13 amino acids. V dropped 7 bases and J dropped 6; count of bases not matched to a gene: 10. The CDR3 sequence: CSALIGLGDTQYF. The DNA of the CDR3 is TGCAGCGCCCTCATCGGACTAGGGGATACGCAGTATTTT.

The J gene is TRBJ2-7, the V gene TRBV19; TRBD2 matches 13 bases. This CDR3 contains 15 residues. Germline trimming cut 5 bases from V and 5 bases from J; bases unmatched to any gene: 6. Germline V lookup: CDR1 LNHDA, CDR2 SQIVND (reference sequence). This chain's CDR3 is CASSPRTSGSHEQYF. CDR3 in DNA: TGTGCCAGTAGTCCTCGGACTAGCGGGAGCCACGAGCAGTACTTC.

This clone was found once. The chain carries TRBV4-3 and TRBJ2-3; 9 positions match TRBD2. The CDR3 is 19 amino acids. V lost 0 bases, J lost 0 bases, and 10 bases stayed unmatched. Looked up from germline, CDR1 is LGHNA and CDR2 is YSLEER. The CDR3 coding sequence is TGCGCCAGCAGCCAAGATTGGCGAGCAACTAGCGGGAGCACAGATACGCAGTATTTT. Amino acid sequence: CASSQDWRATSGSTDTQYF.

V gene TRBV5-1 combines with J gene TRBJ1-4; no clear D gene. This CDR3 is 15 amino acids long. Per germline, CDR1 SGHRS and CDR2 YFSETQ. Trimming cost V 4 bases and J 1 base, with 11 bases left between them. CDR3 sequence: CASSRETGTNEKLFF. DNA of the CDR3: TGCGCCAGCAGCCGAGAGACTGGAACTAATGAAAAACTGTTTTTT.

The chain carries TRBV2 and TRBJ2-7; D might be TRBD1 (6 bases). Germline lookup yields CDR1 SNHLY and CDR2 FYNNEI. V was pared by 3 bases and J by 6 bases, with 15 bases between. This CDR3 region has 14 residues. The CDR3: CASSDYRVGGEQYF. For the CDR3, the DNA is TGTGCCAGCAGTGATTACAGGGTAGGGGGCGAGCAGTACTTC.